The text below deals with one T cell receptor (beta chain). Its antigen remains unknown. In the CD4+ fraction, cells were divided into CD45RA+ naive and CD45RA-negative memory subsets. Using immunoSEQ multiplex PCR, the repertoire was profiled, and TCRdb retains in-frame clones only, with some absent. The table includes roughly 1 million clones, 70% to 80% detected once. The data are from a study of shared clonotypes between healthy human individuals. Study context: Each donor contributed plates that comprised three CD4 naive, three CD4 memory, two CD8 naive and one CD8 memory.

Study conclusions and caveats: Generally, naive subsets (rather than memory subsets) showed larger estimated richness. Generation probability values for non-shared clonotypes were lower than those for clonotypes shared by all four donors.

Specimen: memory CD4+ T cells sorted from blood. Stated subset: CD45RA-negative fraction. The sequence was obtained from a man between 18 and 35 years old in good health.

The CDR3 DNA follows: TGTGCCAGCAGCGTGGACTACCTGCAAGAGACCCAGTACTTC. Protein sequence: CASSVDYLQETQYF. The rearrangement uses TRBV7-2 and TRBJ2-5; D may be TRBD2 (6 bases). Trimming took off 5 bases at V and 2 bases at J, with 12 bases between the two ends. The CDR3 has 14 residues. Germline V gene data show CDR1 as SGHTA and CDR2 as FQGNSA.